The source of this T cell receptor beta chain is a study of T cells in Graves' hyperthyroidism and ophthalmopathy. This clonotype was counted many times. This CDR3 comprises 17 residues. Germline lookup yields CDR1 MDHEN and CDR2 SYDVKM. V was clipped by 5 bases and J by 0 bases, with 16 bases between them. Amplified TCR beta CDR3 regions came from RNA transcripts. The primer set for the first-round RT-PCR of the TCR CDR3 was HTBI. MiXCR was run by TCRdb on the multiplex PCR reads, yielding one entry per CDR3 protein. The data show about 400,000 distinct CDR3 sequences, with around 16% seen just once and around a quarter held by the top ten.

The sequencing sample was made of blood. This receptor was taken from a woman under 30 with Graves' hyperthyroidism that later progressed to Graves' ophthalmopathy. The rearrangement joins TRBV28 to TRBJ1-4, with D perhaps TRBD1 (6 bases). The CDR3 nucleotides read TGTGCCAGCAGTCAAAGTAACAGGGAGGCAACTAATGAAAAACTGTTTTTT. Translation gives CASSQSNREATNEKLFF. The full variable domain, in which reference TRBV28 and TRBJ1-4 provide the parts outside the CDR3, is DVKVTQSSRYLVKRTGEKVFLECVQDMDHENMFWYRQDPGLGLRLIYFSYDVKMKEKGDIPEGYSVSREKKERFSLILESASTNQTSMYLCASSQSNREATNEKLFFGSGTQLSVL.